This TCR beta chain was identified during a study of OX40 agonist ivuxolimab in advanced cancers. Points from the study as a whole: There were also nonresponders showing low normalized T-cell clonal expansion. Still undetermined is the antigen specificity of the expanded peripheral T cells.

CDR1 and CDR2 from the germline V gene are MRHNA and SNTAGT. Germline trimming cut 6 bases from V and 9 bases from J; bases unmatched to any gene: 7. This CDR3 region has 13 residues. Using immunoSEQ multiplex PCR, the repertoire was profiled, and TCRdb retains in-frame clones only, with some absent. Among some 74,000 clones listed, about 85% were seen once. With regard to this clone: What it binds is unknown.

The chain is built from TRBV6-4 and TRBJ2-1, with TRBD1 identical over 8 bases. This clonotype originated in an adult with an advanced solid tumor such as melanoma, head and neck, liver or kidney cancer. Sequences were derived from CD4+ or CD8+ T cells sorted from blood, sampled in a trial of the OX40 agonist ivuxolimab. CDR3 coding DNA: TGTGCCAGCAGCGGACAGGGAGGTGGTGAGCAGTTCTTC. It encodes CASSGQGGGEQFF.